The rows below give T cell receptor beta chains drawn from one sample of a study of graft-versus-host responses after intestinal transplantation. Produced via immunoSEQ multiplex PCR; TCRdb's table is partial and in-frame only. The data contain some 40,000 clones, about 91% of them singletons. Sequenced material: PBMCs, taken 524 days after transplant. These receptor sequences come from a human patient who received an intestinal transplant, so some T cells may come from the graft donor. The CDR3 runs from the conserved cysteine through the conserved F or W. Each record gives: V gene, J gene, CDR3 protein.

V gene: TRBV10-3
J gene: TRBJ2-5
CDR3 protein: CAISESGLAGQETQYF

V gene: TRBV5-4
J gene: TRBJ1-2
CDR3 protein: CASSLTDYGYTF

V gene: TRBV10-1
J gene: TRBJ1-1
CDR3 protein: CASSYDGEAFF

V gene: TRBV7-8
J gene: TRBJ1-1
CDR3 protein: CASSLVGTGRRDTEAFF

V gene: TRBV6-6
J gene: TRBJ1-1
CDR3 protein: CASSPYAAEAFF

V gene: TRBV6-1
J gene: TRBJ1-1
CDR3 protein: CASSGTFPMNTEAFF

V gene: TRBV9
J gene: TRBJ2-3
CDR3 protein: CASSVGVAGDTQYF

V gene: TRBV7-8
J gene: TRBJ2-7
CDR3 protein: CASSPTGSSYEQYF

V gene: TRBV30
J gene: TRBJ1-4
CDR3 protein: CAWSRDKDEKLFF

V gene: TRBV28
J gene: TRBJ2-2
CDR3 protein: CASGSGGSGELFF

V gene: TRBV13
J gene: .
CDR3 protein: CASSVGLAYEQYF

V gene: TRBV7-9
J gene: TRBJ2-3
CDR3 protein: CASSQDRGGADTQYF

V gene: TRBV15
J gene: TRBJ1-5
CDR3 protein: CATSRYQSSNQPQHF

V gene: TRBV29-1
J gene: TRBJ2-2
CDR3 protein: CSVGLAGGGTGELFF

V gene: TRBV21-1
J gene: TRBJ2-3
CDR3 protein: CASSKALTDTQYF

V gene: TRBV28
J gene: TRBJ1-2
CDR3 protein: CASSLKANYGYTF

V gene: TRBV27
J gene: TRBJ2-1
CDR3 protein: CASSFTRREDGPYNEQFF

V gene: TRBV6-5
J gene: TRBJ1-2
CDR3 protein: CASSFDTYGYTF

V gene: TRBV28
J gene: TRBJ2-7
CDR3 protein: CASSPRTGTYEQYF

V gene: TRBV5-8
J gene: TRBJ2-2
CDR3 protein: CASSMRGTGELFF

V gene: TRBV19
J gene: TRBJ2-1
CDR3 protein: CASSIRGPPGEQFF

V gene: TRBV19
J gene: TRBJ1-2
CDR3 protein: CASSREGQPIDGYTF

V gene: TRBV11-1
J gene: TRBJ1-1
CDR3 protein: CASSLGIENTEAFF

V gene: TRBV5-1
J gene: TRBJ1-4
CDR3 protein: CASSLGQGKNEKLFF

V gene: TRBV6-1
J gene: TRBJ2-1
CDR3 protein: CASTWGEYNEQFF

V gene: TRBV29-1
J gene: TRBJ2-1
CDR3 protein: CSVDIRINEQFF

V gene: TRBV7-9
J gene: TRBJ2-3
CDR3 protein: CASSPWADSTDTQYF

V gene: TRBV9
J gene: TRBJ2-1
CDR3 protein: CASSVVSNSYNEQFF

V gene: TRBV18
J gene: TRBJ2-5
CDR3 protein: CASSPRPVAGQLLETQYF

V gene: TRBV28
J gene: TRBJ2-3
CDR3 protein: CASSRRNTDTQYF

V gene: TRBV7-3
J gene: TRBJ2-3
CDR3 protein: CASSPGLAADTQYF

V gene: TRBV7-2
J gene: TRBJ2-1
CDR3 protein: CASSHRTGSSYNEQFF

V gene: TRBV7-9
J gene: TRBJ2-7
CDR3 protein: CASSASRAYEQYF

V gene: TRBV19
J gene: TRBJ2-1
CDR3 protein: CASSIEQGVNEQFF

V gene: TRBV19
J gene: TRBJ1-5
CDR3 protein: CASSVGTGDQPQHF

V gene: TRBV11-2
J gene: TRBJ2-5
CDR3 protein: CASSTQTSFLETQYF

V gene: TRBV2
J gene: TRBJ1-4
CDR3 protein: CASFRSNNEKLFF

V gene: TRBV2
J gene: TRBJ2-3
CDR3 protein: CASSRDSTDTQYF

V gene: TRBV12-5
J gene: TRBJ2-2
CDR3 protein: CASGSMTANTGELFF

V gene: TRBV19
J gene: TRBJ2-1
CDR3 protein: CASSAQMEQFF

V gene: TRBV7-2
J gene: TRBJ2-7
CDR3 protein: CASGVGGTYEQYF